The 10 T cell receptor beta chains below come from one sample, sequenced in a study of beta chain features in type 1 diabetes. Every isolated RNA sample was fully reverse transcribed, so sequencing captured expressed TCRB transcripts. Sequenced by immunoSEQ multiplex PCR; TCRdb stores in-frame clones only, minus some. The data hold some 220,000 clones, with approximately 11% observed a single time. The sequencing input was central memory CD4+ T cells from blood. Every receptor here comes from a young man in good health.

The rearrangement uses TRBV4-3 and TRBJ2-3; D call uncertain. CDR1 and CDR2 (germline): LGHNA, YSLEER. The CDR3 runs 16 residues. Trimming shortened V by 0 bases and J by 3 bases, and 13 bases separated the two germline ends. The CDR3 here is CASSQERGRPTDTQYF. CDR3 DNA: TGCGCCAGCAGCCAAGAACGAGGCAGGCCTACAGATACGCAGTATTTT.

This clone was counted only a few times. The rearrangement joins TRBV28 to TRBJ2-5; D is uncertain. Trimming removed 4 bases at V and 5 bases at J, with 14 bases between. Germline V gene lookup returns CDR1 MDHEN and CDR2 SYDVKM. The CDR3 extends over 14 amino acids. The CDR3 sequence: CASSSPSARETQYF. CDR3 nucleotides: TGTGCCAGCAGTTCCCCCAGTGCCCGGGAGACCCAGTACTTC.

This clone is medium-sized. J is TRBJ2-1 and V is TRBV28, with 8 bases aligning to TRBD2. CDR3 size: 15 residues. The V gene's germline CDR1 is MDHEN and CDR2 SYDVKM. V dropped 7 bases and J dropped 5; count of bases not matched to a gene: 10. DNA of the CDR3: TGTGCCAGCACCACCAGGACTAGCCAACACAATGAGCAGTTCTTC. Translating gives CASTTRTSQHNEQFF. Full variable domain (remainder filled in from reference TRBV28 and TRBJ2-1): DVKVTQSSRYLVKRTGEKVFLECVQDMDHENMFWYRQDPGLGLRLIYFSYDVKMKEKGDIPEGYSVSREKKERFSLILESASTNQTSMYLCASTTRTSQHNEQFFGPGTRLTVL.

This clone showed up just a few times. V gene TRBV28 combines with J gene TRBJ2-7; a possible D gene is TRBD2 (6 bases). Trimming stripped 6 bases from V and 0 bases from J, with 18 bases between. Germline loops: CDR1 MDHEN, CDR2 SYDVKM. The CDR3 totals 16 residues. The CDR3 sequence is CASRERGGASSYEQYF. The CDR3 DNA is TGTGCCAGCAGGGAACGGGGCGGGGCGAGCTCCTACGAGCAGTACTTC. The whole variable domain, remainder taken from reference TRBV28 and TRBJ2-7, is DVKVTQSSRYLVKRTGEKVFLECVQDMDHENMFWYRQDPGLGLRLIYFSYDVKMKEKGDIPEGYSVSREKKERFSLILESASTNQTSMYLCASRERGGASSYEQYFGPGTRLTVT.

This chain uses TRBV7-8 with TRBJ2-7, with 10 nucleotides matching TRBD1. The CDR3 spans 15 residues. Germline loops: CDR1 SGHVS, CDR2 FQNEAQ. The junction had 6 bases not matched to a gene; V was cut back by 5 bases and J by 2 bases. CDR3 sequence reads: CASSTRTGGAYEQYF. In nucleotides, the CDR3 is TGTGCCAGCAGCACTAGGACAGGGGGGGCCTACGAGCAGTACTTC.

This chain joins TRBV29-1 and TRBJ2-4; TRBD1 or TRBD2 may be the D gene (6 bases each). Germline CDR1 SQVTM, CDR2 ANQGSEA. The CDR3 covers 14 residues. V lost 2 bases and J 7 bases, leaving 15 bases between the germline ends. The chain's CDR3 is CSVERGGNGNIQYF. The CDR3, as DNA: TGCAGCGTTGAACGAGGGGGGAATGGGAACATTCAGTACTTC. Together with reference TRBV29-1 and TRBJ2-4, the CDR3 gives the full variable domain: SAVISQKPSRDICQRGTSLTIQCQVDSQVTMMFWYRQQPGQSLTLIATANQGSEATYESGFVIDKFPISRPNLTFSTLTVSNMSPEDSSIYLCSVERGGNGNIQYFGAGTRLSVL.

This clone was recorded at least ten times. In nucleotides, the CDR3 is TGTGCCAGCTCACCAGTGGGGGCAAGCGGAACCTACGAGCAGTACTTC. Protein sequence: CASSPVGASGTYEQYF. The chain carries TRBV18 and TRBJ2-7, with D perhaps matching TRBD1 (6 bases). Germline loops: CDR1 KGHSH, CDR2 LQKENI. This CDR3 contains 16 residues. V lost 2 bases, J lost 2 bases, and 16 bases lay in between. Using reference TRBV18 and TRBJ2-7 for the parts outside the CDR3, the full variable domain is NAGVMQNPRHLVRRRGQEARLRCSPMKGHSHVYWYRQLPEEGLKFMVYLQKENIIDESGMPKERFSAEFPKEGPSILRIQQVVRGDSAAYFCASSPVGASGTYEQYFGPGTRLTVT.

The rearrangement uses TRBV7-6 and TRBJ2-1; TRBD2 matches 9 bases. CDR1 and CDR2 (germline): SGHVS, FNYEAQ. The CDR3 has 17 amino acids. J was trimmed by 3 bases and V by 6 bases; bases with no gene match: 12. CDR3 sequence reads: CASSSRPLAGLYNEQFF. CDR3 in DNA: TGTGCCAGCAGTTCGCGGCCCCTAGCGGGACTCTACAATGAGCAGTTCTTC.

This clone was recorded a few times. This chain joins TRBV7-9 and TRBJ2-3; 11 bases align to TRBD2. The CDR3 extends over 15 amino acids. The germline gives CDR1 SEHNR, CDR2 FQNEAQ (reference sequence). V trimming: 3 bases; J trimming: 2 bases; junction bases outside the gene matches: 1. In DNA form, the CDR3 reads TGTGCCAGCAGCTTGGGACTAGCGGACACAGATACGCAGTATTTT. It is translated as CASSLGLADTDTQYF.

V usage is TRBV9 and J usage is TRBJ1-4, with D perhaps matching TRBD1 (6 bases). Germline V CDR1 and CDR2: SGDLS, YYNGEE. The germline V and J ends were trimmed by 3 bases and 4 bases, with 10 bases remaining between them. This CDR3 spans 14 amino acids. Here the CDR3 reads CASSATGFNEKLFF. The CDR3 DNA sequence: TGTGCCAGCAGCGCGACAGGTTTTAATGAAAAACTGTTTTTT.